This T cell receptor (beta chain) was sequenced during a study of blood T cell repertoires in COVID-19 (dated by TCRdb to between 2020 and 2021). Context from the whole study: Collaborator samples came from the United States, Italy and Spain and covered acute and convalescent phases of COVID-19. The prospective study material was composed of cDNA or gDNA derived from T cells, B-cell-depleted T cells, or PBMCs. Subjects who had been exposed to COVID-19, were actively infected with it, or had recovered from it provided the deeply sampled blood TCRbeta repertoires that made up the dataset. The repertoires were made available in a free public database intended to serve as a resource for research on the immune response to SARS-CoV-2. The samples were drawn from two sources: the first 160 participants of the ongoing ImmuneRACE study, and 1,000 to 1,500 subjects contributed by 6 global collaborators. Sample metadata almost always included a de-identified subject ID, COVID-19 status, age in years and sex. HLA class I and class II types, where available, came from metadata supplied by the sample provider rather than from assay-based typing.

Whole blood was collected in K2EDTA tubes by collaborating institutions according to the institutions' own protocols. For TCRbeta analysis, collaborators shipped samples as frozen whole blood, isolated PBMCs, or DNA extracted from either of those sample types. About this clone: The clone's antigen remains unknown. Base qualities are not recorded, but no much larger clone differs from it by a single base.

The germline V gene encodes CDR1 SGHNT and CDR2 YYREEE (reference sequence). CDR3 length: 14 amino acids, cysteine to phenylalanine. Only the CDR3 DNA is retained, 42 bases long and in frame from the first base. V is clipped by 4 bases and J by 6 bases, and the sequence between their germline boundaries is 17 bases long. Beyond this particular receptor, the publication reports: Clinical and demographic metadata were provided uncurated, with the amount varying by source and participant.

TCRbeta CDR3 regions were amplified from genomic DNA by means of the immunoSEQ Assay, a bias-controlled multiplex PCR. Under the source paper's analysis protocol: The number of nucleated cells in each sample was estimated from the amplification of reference gene primers within the assay. To quantify the absolute abundance of each unique TCRbeta CDR3 rearrangement, sequence reads were collapsed and filtered. For each sample, productive Simpson clonality was calculated as the square root of Simpson's diversity index across productive rearrangements. Not all clones reach the TCRdb copy of this immuneACCESS table, which keeps in-frame sequences only. Checked studies attribute under half of the gap to unresolved V genes and leave the rest unexplained. That table gives V, J and clone size, and the DNA gave D and trimming. The sample profile shows more than 90,000 clones; 85% of them were found once. Clones ranked in the top ten supply 38% of the sample.

The sequenced material came from peripheral blood. The rearrangement joined TRBV5-4 to TRBJ2-7; the D gene is possibly TRBD1, with 6 bases matching. The sequence was obtained from a man at least 80 years old with acute or convalescent COVID-19. The encoded CDR3 is CASSPRSGVGEQYF. The DNA sequence is given as TGTGCCAGCAGCCCCCGGTCAGGGGTAGGCGAGCAGTACTTC.